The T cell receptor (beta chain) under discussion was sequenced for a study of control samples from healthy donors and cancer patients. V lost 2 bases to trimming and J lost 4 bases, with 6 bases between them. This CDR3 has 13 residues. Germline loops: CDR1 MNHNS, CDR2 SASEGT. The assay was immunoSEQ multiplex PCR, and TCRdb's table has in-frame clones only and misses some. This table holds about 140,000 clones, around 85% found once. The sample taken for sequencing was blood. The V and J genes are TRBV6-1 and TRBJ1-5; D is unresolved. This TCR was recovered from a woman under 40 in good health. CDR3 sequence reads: CASSESGNQPQHF. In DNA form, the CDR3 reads TGTGCCAGCAGTGAAAGTGGAAATCAGCCCCAGCATTTT.